This entry describes one TCR beta chain. No antigen is known for it. This entry is derived from a study of T-cell reconstitution after alpha-beta-depleted transplantation in children. Preparation of the TCRbeta library involved a method that used unique molecular identifiers. MiXCR was run by TCRdb on the PCR reads, yielding one entry per CDR3 protein. The profile shows approximately 500,000 distinct CDR3 sequences, approximately 30% of them singletons. Study-wide findings and caveats: Certain patients had high TCRbeta diversity at day 60, and it came from recipient T cells and thymic progenitors that survived.

This specimen consisted of PBMCs, obtained before TCRalphabeta/CD19-depleted stem cell transplant. The clonotype was recovered from a boy under two years old with Wiskott-Aldrich syndrome, due to receive a stem cell transplant.

The CDR3 sequence is CASSSTGDPYEQYF. CDR3 DNA sequence: TGCGCCAGCAGCTCGACAGGGGATCCCTACGAGCAGTACTTC. The chain joins TRBV5-1 to TRBJ2-7, with 8 bases aligning to TRBD1. CDR3 length: 14 residues. V lost 3 bases and J lost 2; bases outside the gene matches: 4. Germline V gives CDR1 SGHRS, CDR2 YFSETQ.